This paragraph reports one T cell receptor beta chain. Its antigen is undetermined. The data stem from a study of a mutant IDH1 vaccine in newly diagnosed glioma. At the level of the study: Vaccines were first given 4-6 weeks after radiotherapy alone, or with temozolomide cycles. Prior therapy was radiotherapy, temozolomide, or both; most received both.

Documented time point: week 23, last vaccination. Every vaccination contained 300 ug of the mutant IDH1 20-mer peptide and was paired with topical imiquimod. Assay: immunoSEQ multiplex PCR; the TCRdb copy retains only in-frame clones and omits some. The profile shows under 70,000 clones, 84% of them singletons. Study-wide results and limits: Apparently, pseudoprogression bore no relation to changes among the top peripheral T cell clonotypes.

The sample was PBMCs, taken from a glioma patient whose treatment included an IDH1 peptide vaccine. This TCR came from a man between 18 and 29 years old with glioma.

The CDR3 spells CASESADSLYNSPLHF. The CDR3 DNA reads TGTGCCAGCGAGAGCGCCGACAGCCTCTATAATTCACCCCTCCACTTT. The V gene is TRBV25-1, the J gene TRBJ1-6; possible D gene TRBD1, 5 bases. V shed 8 bases and J shed 3 bases, with 17 bases lying between them. Germline loops: CDR1 MGHDK, CDR2 SYGVNS. This CDR3 region has 16 residues.